These 7 T cell receptor beta chains were all obtained from the same sample, sequenced in a study of T cells in localized non-small cell lung cancer. Using immunoSEQ multiplex PCR, the repertoire was profiled, and TCRdb retains in-frame clones only, with some absent. The sample shows 50,000 or so clones, less than 85% of them seen only once. The sequences come from PBMCs, collected before any cancer treatment. The receptors here all came from a woman between 35 and 70 years old with stage II lung adenocarcinoma.

The rearrangement joins TRBV7-2 to TRBJ1-2; D remains ambiguous. V shed 6 bases and J shed 8 bases, with 19 bases lying between them. CDR3 length: 14 residues. Per the germline V gene, CDR1 is SGHTA and CDR2 is FQGNSA. CDR3 DNA: TGTGCCAGCAGTCCGTCTCACCAAATGGGGGGCTACACCTTC. This codes for CASSPSHQMGGYTF.

The chain employs TRBV27 and TRBJ2-7; 8 bases line up with TRBD2. This CDR3 region has 13 residues. Germline V gene data show CDR1 as MNHEY and CDR2 as SMNVEV (reference sequence). The J segment lost 3 bases and the V segment lost 7 bases, leaving 5 bases of the junction unmatched. The CDR3 DNA reads TGTGCCAGCACCGGACTAGCCAACTACGAGCAGTACTTC. This translates into CASTGLANYEQYF.

The J gene is TRBJ2-3, the V gene TRBV15; weak D call: TRBD2 (5 bases). The CDR3 is 15 residues long. Germline V gene data show CDR1 as LNHNV and CDR2 as YYDKDF (reference sequence). Deletions cut 2 bases from V and 2 bases from J, with 11 bases between. The CDR3 bases are TGTGCCACCAGCAGAAGTGCAGCGGACACAGATACGCAGTATTTT. As protein: CATSRSAADTDTQYF.

The gene calls are TRBV6-6 and TRBJ2-7, with a tentative D call TRBD2 (5 bases). Germline V lookup: CDR1 MNHNY, CDR2 SVGAGI (reference sequence). V was shortened by 8 bases and J by 5 bases, with 16 bases between the two germline ends. The CDR3 has 13 amino acids. CDR3 nucleotides: TGTGCCAGCTCCCGGGGAGCTGTGGACGAGCAGTACTTC. As protein: CASSRGAVDEQYF.

V usage is TRBV28 and J usage is TRBJ1-5; D gene ambiguous. The CDR3 has 14 amino acids. Germline assignment: CDR1 MDHEN and CDR2 SYDVKM. V shed 5 bases and J shed 5 bases, with 13 bases lying between them. The CDR3: CASSENSFDQPQHF. In DNA form, the CDR3 reads TGTGCCAGCAGTGAGAATTCCTTTGATCAGCCCCAGCATTTT.

The rearrangement uses TRBV7-6 and TRBJ1-2; tentatively, D is TRBD1 (6 bases). V lost 1 base, J lost 8 bases, and 8 bases lay in between. The CDR3 loop spans 12 amino acids. CDR1 is SGHVS, CDR2 FNYEAQ, per germline. The CDR3 reads CASSLEGQGYTF. The CDR3, as DNA: TGTGCCAGCAGCTTAGAGGGACAAGGCTACACCTTC.

The CDR3 here is CASSAPGQGNTEAFF. The CDR3 DNA is TGTGCCAGCAGCGCTCCGGGACAGGGGAACACTGAAGCTTTCTTT. The chain is built from TRBV7-9 and TRBJ1-1; TRBD1 aligns across 9 bases. The junction had 5 bases not matched to a gene; V was cut back by 5 bases and J by 1 base. There are 15 residues in the CDR3. Germline V gives CDR1 SEHNR, CDR2 FQNEAQ (reference sequence). Supplemented by reference TRBV7-9 and TRBJ1-1, the full variable domain reads DTGVSQNPRHKITKRGQNVTFRCDPISEHNRLYWYRQTLGQGPEFLTYFQNEAQLEKSRLLSDRFSAERPKGSFSTLEIQRTEQGDSAMYLCASSAPGQGNTEAFFGQGTRLTVV.